This entry concerns a single T cell receptor beta chain. This specimen comes from a study of blood T cell repertoires in COVID-19. In the original workflow: Counts of nucleated cells, estimated from reference gene primer amplification, were obtained. Sequencing was performed with immunoSEQ multiplex PCR; in TCRdb, only in-frame clones are kept and a portion is missing. The DNA was the basis for D and trimming; V, J and clone size are from that table. The data hold about 170,000 clones, with approximately 90% observed a single time. The V gene's germline CDR1 is LGHNA and CDR2 YSLEER. V shed 1 base, J shed 4 bases, and the junction held 7 bases outside the gene matches. There are 16 residues in the CDR3.

The origin of this receptor is a man aged 18 to 30 with COVID-19, enrolled during active disease. The rearrangement links TRBV4-3 to TRBJ2-1; TRBD1 matches 7 bases. The sample taken for sequencing was peripheral blood. The CDR3 protein is CASSQAEQGSYNEQFF. CDR3 DNA: TGCGCCAGCAGCCAAGCAGAACAGGGGTCGTACAATGAGCAGTTCTTC.